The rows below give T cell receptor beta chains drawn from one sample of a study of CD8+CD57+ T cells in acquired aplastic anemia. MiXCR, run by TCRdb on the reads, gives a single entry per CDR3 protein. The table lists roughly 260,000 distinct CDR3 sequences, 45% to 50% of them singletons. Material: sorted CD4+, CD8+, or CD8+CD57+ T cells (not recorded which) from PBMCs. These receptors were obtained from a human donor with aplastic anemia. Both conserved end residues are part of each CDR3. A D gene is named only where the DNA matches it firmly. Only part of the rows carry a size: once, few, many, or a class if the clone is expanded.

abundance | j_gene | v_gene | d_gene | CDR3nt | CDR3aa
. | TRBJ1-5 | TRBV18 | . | TGTGCCAGCTCTAAGACAGCTACGAATCAGCCCCAGCATTTT | CASSKTATNQPQHF
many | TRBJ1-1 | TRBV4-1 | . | TGCGCCAGCTCGTACAGAATGAACACTGAAGCTTTCTTT | CASSYRMNTEAFF
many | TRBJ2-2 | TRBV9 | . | TGTGCCAGCAGCGTAGAGGTGGGGGCCGGGGAGCTGTTTTTT | CASSVEVGAGELFF
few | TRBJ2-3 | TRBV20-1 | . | TGCAGTGCAGAGAGACAGAGCACAGATACGCAGTATTTT | CSAERQSTDTQYF
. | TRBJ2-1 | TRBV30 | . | TGTGCCTGGAGTACCCAGGAACAGGGTCCATCCTACAATGAGCAGTTCTTC | CAWSTQEQGPSYNEQFF
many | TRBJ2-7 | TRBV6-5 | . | TGTGCCAGCAGTTACTCGACTTCCCGAAACATCTACGAGCAGTACTTC | CASSYSTSRNIYEQYF
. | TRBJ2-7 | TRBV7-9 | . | TGTGCCAGCAGTTTATTCCCTAGCGTGGAGGCTCGATACGAGCAGTACTTC | CASSLFPSVEARYEQYF
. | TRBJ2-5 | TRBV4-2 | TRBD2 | TGTGCCAGCAGCCAAGCCTTAAGCGGGGGGCCACAGGAGACCCAGTACTTC | CASSQALSGGPQETQYF
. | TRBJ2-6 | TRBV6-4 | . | TGTGCCAGCAGTGACTCAGCTGGGGCCAACGTCCTGACTTTC | CASSDSAGANVLTF
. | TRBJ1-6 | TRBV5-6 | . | TGTGCCAGCAGCAAAACCAGGGGTTCCTCCTATAATTCACCCCTCCACTTT | CASSKTRGSSYNSPLHF
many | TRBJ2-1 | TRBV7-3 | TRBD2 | TGTGCCAGCAGCCTTGGACTAGCGGGGGACTCCTACAATGAGCAGTTCTTC | CASSLGLAGDSYNEQFF
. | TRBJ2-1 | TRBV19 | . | TGTGCCAGTAGTATCGTGGACAGCAAGCAGTTCTTC | CASSIVDSKQFF
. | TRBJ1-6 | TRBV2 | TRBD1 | TGTGCCAGCAGTGGAAGGGGGCAGGGGTCACCCCTCCACTTT | CASSGRGQGSPLHF
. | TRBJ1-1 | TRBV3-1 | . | TGTGCCAGCAGCCAAGGAACAGGGTGGAGGGAGAACACTGAAGCTTTCTTT | CASSQGTGWRENTEAFF
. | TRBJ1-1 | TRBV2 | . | TGTGCCAGCAGATATCAGGGAAACACTGAAGCTTTCTTT | CASRYQGNTEAFF
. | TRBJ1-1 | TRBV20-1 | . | TGCAGTGCTCCCACTCCGAACACTGAAGCTTTCTTT | CSAPTPNTEAFF
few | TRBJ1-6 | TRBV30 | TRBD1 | TGTGCCTGGAGTACGTGGACAGGGGCAAATATTAATTCACCCCTCCACTTT | CAWSTWTGANINSPLHF
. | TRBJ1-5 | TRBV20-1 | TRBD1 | TGCAGTGCCAGCAGATCGACAGGGGAGGGTCAGCCCCAGCATTTT | CSASRSTGEGQPQHF
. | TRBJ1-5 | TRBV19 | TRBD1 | TGTGCCACCCGGACAGGTCTTGGCAATCAGCCCCAGCATTTT | CATRTGLGNQPQHF
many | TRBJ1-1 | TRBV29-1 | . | TGCAGCGTTTCACAAGGGGATAGAACTGAAGCTTTCTTT | CSVSQGDRTEAFF
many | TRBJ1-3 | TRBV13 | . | TGTGCCAGCAGCGGCAGGGTTGCTGGAAACACCATATATTTT | CASSGRVAGNTIYF
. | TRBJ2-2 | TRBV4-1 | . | TGCGCCAGCAGCCAAGATCGGGGAACCGGGGAGCTGTTTTTT | CASSQDRGTGELFF
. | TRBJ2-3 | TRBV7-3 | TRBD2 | TGTGCCAGCAGCTTTAGCGGGATGAGCACAGATACGCAGTATTTT | CASSFSGMSTDTQYF
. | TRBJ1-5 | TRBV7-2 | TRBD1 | TGTGCCAGCAGCTTCCGGGACAGGGTTCAGCCCCAGCATTTT | CASSFRDRVQPQHF
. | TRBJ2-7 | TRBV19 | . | TGTGCCAGTAGTACGTCCGCGAGCTCCTACGAGCAGTACTTC | CASSTSASSYEQYF
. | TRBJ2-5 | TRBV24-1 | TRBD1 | TGTGCCACCAGTGACAACACAGGGGACCAAGAGACCCAGTACTTC | CATSDNTGDQETQYF
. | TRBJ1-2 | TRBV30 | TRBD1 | TGTGCCTGGACCCCCGGGACAGGGATGCGCTATGGCTACACCTTC | CAWTPGTGMRYGYTF
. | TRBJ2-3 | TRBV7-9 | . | TGTGCCAGCAGCTCCCCGGTCTCCTTCCTGAATGAGCAGTATTTT | CASSSPVSFLNEQYF
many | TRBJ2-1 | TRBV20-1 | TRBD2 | TGCAGTGCTAGAGCCCTCACGACTAGCGGACCCTACAATGAGCAGTTCTTC | CSARALTTSGPYNEQFF
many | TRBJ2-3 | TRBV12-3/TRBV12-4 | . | TGTGCCAGCAGTTTTATCCTCGGCACAGATACGCAGTATTTT | CASSFILGTDTQYF
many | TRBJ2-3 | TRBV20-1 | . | TGCAGTGCTAGGAAGGGACTGGGCACAGATACGCAGTATTTT | CSARKGLGTDTQYF
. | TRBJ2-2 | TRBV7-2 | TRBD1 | TGTGCCAGCAGCCTGTCAAATAGACAGGGGAACACCGGGGAGCTGTTTTTT | CASSLSNRQGNTGELFF
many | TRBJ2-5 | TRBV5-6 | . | TGTGCCAGCAGCTTGATTCGGGATCGGGCCCAAGAGACCCAGTACTTC | CASSLIRDRAQETQYF
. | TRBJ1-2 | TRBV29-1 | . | TGCAGCGTTCTCTCAGCGGGGGCAGAGGGCTATGGCTACACCTTC | CSVLSAGAEGYGYTF
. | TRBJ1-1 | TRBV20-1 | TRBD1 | TGCAGTGCTAGCTTCGGGACAGAGAACACTGAAGCTTTCTTT | CSASFGTENTEAFF
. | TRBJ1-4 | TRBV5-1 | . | TGTGCCAGCAGCTTATTCTCGGGAGGATCCTACGAGCAGTATGAAAAACTGTTTTTT | CASSLFSGGSYEQYEKLFF
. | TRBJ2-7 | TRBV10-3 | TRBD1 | TGTGCCATCAGTGAGTCCGGGACAGAACCTCCCGAGCAGTACTTC | CAISESGTEPPEQYF
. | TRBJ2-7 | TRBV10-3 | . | TGTGCCGCTCGGGGGCTGGCCTACGAGCAGTACTTC | CAARGLAYEQYF
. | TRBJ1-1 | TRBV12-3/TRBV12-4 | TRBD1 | TGTGCCAGCGGATCCGGGACAGGAGACACTGAAGCTTTCTTT | CASGSGTGDTEAFF
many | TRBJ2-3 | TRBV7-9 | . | TGTGCCAGCAGCTTAGTAGGGGGTGGGTTTGCGGGGGCCACAGATACGCAGTATTTT | CASSLVGGGFAGATDTQYF